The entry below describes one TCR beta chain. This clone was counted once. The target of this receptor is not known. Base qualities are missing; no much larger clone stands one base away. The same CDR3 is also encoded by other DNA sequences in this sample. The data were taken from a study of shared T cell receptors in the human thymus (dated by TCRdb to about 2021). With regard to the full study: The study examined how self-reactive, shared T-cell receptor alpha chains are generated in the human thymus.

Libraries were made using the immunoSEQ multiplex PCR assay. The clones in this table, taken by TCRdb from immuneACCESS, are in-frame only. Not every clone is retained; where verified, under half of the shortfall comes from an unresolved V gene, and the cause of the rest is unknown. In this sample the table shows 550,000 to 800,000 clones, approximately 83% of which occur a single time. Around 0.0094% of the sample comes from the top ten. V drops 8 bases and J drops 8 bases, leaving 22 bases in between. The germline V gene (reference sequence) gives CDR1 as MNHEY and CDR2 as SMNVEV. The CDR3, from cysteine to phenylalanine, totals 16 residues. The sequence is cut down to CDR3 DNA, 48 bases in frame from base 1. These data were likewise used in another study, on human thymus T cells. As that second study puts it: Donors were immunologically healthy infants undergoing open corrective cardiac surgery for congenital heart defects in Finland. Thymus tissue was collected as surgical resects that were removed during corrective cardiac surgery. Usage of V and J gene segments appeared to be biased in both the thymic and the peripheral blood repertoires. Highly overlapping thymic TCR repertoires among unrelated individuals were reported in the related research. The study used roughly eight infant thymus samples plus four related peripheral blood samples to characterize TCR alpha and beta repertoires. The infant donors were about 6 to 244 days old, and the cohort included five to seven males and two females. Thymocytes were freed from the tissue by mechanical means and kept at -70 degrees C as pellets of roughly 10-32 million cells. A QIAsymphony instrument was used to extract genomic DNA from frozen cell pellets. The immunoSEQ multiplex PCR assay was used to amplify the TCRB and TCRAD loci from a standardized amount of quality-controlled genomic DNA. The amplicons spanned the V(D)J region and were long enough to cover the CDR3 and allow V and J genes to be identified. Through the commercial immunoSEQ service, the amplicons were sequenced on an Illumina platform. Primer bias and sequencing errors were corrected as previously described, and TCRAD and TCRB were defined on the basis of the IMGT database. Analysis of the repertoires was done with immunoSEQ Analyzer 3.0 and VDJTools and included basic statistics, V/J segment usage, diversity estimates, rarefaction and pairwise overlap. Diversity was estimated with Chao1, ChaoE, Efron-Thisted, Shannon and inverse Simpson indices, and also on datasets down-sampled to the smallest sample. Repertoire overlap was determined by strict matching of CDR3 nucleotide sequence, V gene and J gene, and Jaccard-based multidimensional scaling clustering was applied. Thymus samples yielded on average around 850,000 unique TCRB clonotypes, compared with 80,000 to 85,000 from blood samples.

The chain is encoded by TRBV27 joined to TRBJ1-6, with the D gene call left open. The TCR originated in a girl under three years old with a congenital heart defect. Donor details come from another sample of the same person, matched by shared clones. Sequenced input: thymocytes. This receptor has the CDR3 CASQPTPGGSDSPLHF. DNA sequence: TGTGCCAGCCAACCAACCCCAGGAGGTAGCGATTCACCCCTCCACTTT.